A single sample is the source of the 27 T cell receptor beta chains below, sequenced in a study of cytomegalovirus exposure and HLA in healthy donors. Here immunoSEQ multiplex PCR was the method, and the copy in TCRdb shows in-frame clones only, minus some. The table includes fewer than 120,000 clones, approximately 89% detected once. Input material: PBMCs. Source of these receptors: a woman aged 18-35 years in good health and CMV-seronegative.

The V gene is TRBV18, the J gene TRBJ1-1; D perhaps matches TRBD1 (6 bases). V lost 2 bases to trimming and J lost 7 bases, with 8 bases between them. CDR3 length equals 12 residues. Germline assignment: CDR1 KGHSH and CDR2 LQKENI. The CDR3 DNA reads TGTGCCAGCTCACCATCGGACAGTGAAGCTTTCTTT. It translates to CASSPSDSEAFF.

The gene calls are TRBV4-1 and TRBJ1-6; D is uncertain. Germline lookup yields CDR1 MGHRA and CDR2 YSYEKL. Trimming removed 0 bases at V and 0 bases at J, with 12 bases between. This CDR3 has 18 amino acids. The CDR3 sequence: CASSQDEEGSSYNSPLHF. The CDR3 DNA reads TGCGCCAGCAGCCAAGACGAAGAAGGGAGCTCCTATAATTCACCCCTCCACTTT.

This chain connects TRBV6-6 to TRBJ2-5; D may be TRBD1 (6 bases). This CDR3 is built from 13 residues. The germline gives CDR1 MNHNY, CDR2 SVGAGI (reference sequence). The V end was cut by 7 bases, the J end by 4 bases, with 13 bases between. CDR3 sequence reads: CASNEDRRETQYF. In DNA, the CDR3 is TGTGCCAGCAACGAAGACAGGCGAGAGACCCAGTACTTC.

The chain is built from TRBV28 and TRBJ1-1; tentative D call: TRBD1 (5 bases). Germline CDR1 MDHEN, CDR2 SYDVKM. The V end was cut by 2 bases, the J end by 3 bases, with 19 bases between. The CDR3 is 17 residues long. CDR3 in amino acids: CASSLVGRVYQDTEAFF. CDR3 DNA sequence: TGTGCCAGCAGTTTAGTGGGCAGGGTTTATCAAGACACTGAAGCTTTCTTT. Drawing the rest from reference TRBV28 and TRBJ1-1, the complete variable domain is DVKVTQSSRYLVKRTGEKVFLECVQDMDHENMFWYRQDPGLGLRLIYFSYDVKMKEKGDIPEGYSVSREKKERFSLILESASTNQTSMYLCASSLVGRVYQDTEAFFGQGTRLTVV.

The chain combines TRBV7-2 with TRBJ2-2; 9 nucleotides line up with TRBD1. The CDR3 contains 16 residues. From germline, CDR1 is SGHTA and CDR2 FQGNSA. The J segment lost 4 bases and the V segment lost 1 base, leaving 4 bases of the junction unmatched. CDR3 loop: CASSLGGQGVTGELFF. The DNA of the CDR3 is TGTGCCAGCAGCTTAGGGGGACAGGGAGTCACCGGGGAGCTGTTTTTT. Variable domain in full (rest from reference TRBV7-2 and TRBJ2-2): GAGVSQSPSNKVTEKGKDVELRCDPISGHTALYWYRQSLGQGLEFLIYFQGNSAPDKSGLPSDRFSAERTGGSVSTLTIQRTQQEDSAVYLCASSLGGQGVTGELFFGEGSRLTVL.

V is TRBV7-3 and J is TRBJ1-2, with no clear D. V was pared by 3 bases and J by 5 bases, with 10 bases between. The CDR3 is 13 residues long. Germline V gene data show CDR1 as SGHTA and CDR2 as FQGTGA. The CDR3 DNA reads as TGTGCCAGCAGCTTTGACGGGAAGTATGGCTACACCTTC. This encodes CASSFDGKYGYTF.

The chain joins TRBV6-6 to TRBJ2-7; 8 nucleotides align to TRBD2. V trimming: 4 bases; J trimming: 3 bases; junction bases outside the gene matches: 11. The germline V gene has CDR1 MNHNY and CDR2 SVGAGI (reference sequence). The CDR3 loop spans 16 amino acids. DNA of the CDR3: TGTGCCAGCAGTTTGGTTAGCGGGATGGACTTCTACGAGCAGTACTTC. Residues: CASSLVSGMDFYEQYF.

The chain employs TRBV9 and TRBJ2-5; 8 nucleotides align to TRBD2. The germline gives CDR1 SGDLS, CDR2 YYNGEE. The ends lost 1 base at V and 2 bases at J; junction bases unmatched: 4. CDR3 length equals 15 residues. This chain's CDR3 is CASSVSGLAQETQYF. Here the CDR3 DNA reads TGTGCCAGCAGCGTAAGTGGACTAGCACAAGAGACCCAGTACTTC. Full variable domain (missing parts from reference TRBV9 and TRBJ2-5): DSGVTQTPKHLITATGQRVTLRCSPRSGDLSVYWYQQSLDQGLQFLIQYYNGEERAKGNILERFSAQQFPDLHSELNLSSLELGDSALYFCASSVSGLAQETQYFGPGTRLLVL.

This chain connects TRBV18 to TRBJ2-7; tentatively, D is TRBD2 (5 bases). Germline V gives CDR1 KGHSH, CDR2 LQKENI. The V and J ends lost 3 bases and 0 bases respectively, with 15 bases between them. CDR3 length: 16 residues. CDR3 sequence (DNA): TGTGCCAGCTCACCCGGCGGGCGGATTAACTCCTACGAGCAGTACTTC. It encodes CASSPGGRINSYEQYF.

The chain's CDR3 is CASHPPPGRALGYTF. CDR3 coding DNA: TGTGCCAGCCACCCCCCACCAGGCCGCGCGCTGGGCTACACCTTC. V gene TRBV6-5 combines with J gene TRBJ1-2, with D unresolved. V was cut by 8 bases and J by 8 bases, with 24 bases left in between. In germline, CDR1 is MNHEY, CDR2 SVGAGI. The CDR3 loop spans 15 amino acids.

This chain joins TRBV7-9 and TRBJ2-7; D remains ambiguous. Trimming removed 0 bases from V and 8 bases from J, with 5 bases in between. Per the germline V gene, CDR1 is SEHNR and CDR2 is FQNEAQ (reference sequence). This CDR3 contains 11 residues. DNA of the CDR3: TGTGCCAGCAGCTTAGCACAGAAGCAGTACTTC. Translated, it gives CASSLAQKQYF.

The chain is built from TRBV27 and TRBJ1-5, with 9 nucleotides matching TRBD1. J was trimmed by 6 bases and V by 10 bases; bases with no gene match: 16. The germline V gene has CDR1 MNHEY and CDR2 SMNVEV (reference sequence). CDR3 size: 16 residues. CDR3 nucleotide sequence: TGTGCCACCGAAAGATACGGGACAGGGTCGGTTCAGCCCCAGCATTTT. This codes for CATERYGTGSVQPQHF.

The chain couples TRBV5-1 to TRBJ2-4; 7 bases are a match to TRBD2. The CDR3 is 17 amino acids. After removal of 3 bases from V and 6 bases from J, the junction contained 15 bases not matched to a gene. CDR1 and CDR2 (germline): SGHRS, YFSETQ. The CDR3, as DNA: TGCGCCAGCAGCTCCCTGCCGGGACTACAATCAACAAACATTCAGTACTTC. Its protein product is CASSSLPGLQSTNIQYF.

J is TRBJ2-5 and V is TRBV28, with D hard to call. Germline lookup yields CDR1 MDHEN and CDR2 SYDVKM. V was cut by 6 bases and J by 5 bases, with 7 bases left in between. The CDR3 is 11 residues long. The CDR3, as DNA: TGTGCCAGCAGCCGAGTCGAGACCCAGTACTTC. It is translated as CASSRVETQYF.

The CDR3: CASRLDRGYGNTIYF. CDR3 DNA sequence: TGTGCCAGCAGACTCGACAGGGGTTACGGAAACACCATATATTTT. The J gene is TRBJ1-3, the V gene TRBV6-5, with 8 bases fitting TRBD1. Germline assignment: CDR1 MNHEY and CDR2 SVGAGI. V gave up 6 bases and J gave up 4 bases; unmatched junction bases: 8. The CDR3 is made up of 15 amino acids.

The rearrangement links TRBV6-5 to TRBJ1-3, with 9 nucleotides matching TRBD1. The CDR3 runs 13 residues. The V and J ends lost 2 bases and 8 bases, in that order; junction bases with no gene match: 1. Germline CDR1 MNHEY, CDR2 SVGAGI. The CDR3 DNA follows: TGTGCCAGCAGTTACCGACAGGGGGACACCATATATTTT. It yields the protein CASSYRQGDTIYF.

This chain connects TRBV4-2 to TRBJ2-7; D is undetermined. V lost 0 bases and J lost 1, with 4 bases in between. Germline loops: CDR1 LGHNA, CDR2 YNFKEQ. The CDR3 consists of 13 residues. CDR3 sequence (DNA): TGTGCCAGCAGCCAAGACGGTTCCTACGAGCAGTACTTC. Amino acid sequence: CASSQDGSYEQYF.

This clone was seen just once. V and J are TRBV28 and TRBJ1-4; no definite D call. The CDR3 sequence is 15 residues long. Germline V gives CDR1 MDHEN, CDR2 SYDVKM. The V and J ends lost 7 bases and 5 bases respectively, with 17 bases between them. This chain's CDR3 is CASNKEPGNNEKLFF. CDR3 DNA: TGTGCCAGCAACAAAGAGCCGGGGAACAATGAAAAACTGTTTTTT.

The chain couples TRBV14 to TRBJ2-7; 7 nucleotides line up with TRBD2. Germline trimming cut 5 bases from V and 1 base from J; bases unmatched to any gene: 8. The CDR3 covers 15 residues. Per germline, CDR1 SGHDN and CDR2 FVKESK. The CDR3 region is CASSGLDDWSYEQYF. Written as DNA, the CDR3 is TGTGCCAGCAGCGGACTAGACGATTGGTCCTACGAGCAGTACTTC.

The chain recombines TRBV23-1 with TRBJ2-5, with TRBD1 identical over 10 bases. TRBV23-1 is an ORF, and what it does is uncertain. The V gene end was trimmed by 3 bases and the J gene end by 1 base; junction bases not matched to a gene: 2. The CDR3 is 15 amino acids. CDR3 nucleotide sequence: TGCGCCAGCAGTCAGGGGACAGGGGCCCAAGAGACCCAGTACTTC. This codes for CASSQGTGAQETQYF.

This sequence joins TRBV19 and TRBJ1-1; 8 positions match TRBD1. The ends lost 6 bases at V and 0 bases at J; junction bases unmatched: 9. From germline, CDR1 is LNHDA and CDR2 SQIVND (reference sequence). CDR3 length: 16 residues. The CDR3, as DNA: TGTGCCAGTAGGGACAGACAGGGGTGGATGAACACTGAAGCTTTCTTT. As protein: CASRDRQGWMNTEAFF.

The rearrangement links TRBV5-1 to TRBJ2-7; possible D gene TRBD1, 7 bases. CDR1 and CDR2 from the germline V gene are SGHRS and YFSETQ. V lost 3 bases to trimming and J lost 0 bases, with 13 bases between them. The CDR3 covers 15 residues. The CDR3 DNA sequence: TGCGCCAGCAGCTCAGGGGGGAACCCCTCCTACGAGCAGTACTTC. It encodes CASSSGGNPSYEQYF.

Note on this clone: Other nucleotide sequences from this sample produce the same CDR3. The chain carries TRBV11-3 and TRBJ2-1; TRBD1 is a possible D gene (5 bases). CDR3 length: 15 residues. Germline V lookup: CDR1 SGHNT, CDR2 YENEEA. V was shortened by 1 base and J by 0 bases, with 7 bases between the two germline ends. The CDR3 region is CASSLGDSSYNEQFF. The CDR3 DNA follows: TGTGCCAGCAGCTTAGGTGACAGCTCCTACAATGAGCAGTTCTTC.

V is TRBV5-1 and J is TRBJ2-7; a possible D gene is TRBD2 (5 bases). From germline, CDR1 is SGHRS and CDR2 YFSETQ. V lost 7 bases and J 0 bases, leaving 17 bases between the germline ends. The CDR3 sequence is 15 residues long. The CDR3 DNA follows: TGCGCCAGCCTAGAGGGCCTTGGGAGCTCCTACGAGCAGTACTTC. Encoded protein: CASLEGLGSSYEQYF.

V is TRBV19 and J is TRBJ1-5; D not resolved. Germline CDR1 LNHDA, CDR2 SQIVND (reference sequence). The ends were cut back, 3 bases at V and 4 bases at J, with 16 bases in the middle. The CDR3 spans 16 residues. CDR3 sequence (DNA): TGTGCCAGTAGTATTCCCTCGTTCCGGCGGAATCAGCCCCAGCATTTT. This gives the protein CASSIPSFRRNQPQHF.

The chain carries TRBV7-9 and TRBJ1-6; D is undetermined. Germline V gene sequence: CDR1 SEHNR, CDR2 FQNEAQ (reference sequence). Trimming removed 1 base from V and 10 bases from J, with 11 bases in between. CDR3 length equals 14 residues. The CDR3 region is CASSLVGRRSPLHF. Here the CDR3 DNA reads TGTGCCAGCAGCTTAGTTGGGAGGCGGTCACCCCTCCACTTT.

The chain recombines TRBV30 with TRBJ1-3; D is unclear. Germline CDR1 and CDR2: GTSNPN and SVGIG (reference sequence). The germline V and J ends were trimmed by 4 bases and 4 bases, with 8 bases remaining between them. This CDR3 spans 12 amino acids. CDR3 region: CAWTPVGNTIYF. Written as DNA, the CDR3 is TGTGCCTGGACTCCAGTAGGAAACACCATATATTTT.